One sample yielded the 16 T cell receptor beta chains listed below, sequenced in a study of OX40 agonist ivuxolimab in advanced cancers. Sequencing used immunoSEQ multiplex PCR; TCRdb keeps in-frame clones, though not all of them. The data contain under 60,000 clones, around 94% of them seen just once; the ten biggest clones take up approximately 12%. Sequences were derived from CD4+ or CD8+ T cells sorted from blood, sampled in a trial of the OX40 agonist ivuxolimab. The source is an adult with an advanced solid tumor such as melanoma, head and neck, liver or kidney cancer.

The chain couples TRBV27 to TRBJ2-1, with 11 positions matching TRBD2. This CDR3 region has 16 residues. With 5 bases clipped from V and 4 bases from J, the junction kept 7 bases outside the gene matches. Germline V gene sequence: CDR1 MNHEY, CDR2 SMNVEV (reference sequence). CDR3 nucleotides: TGTGCCAGCAGTCCGCCGACTAGCGGGATGTACAATGAGCAGTTCTTC. Protein: CASSPPTSGMYNEQFF.

The chain combines TRBV6-1 with TRBJ2-7; no clear D gene. V shed 10 bases and J shed 7 bases, with 5 bases lying between them. Germline V gives CDR1 MNHNS, CDR2 SASEGT. The length of the CDR3 is 8 residues. The CDR3 region has the DNA TGTGCCACCCAAGAGCAGTACTTC. It specifies CATQEQYF.

The chain joins TRBV4-3 to TRBJ2-3, with 8 bases matching TRBD2. The trim removed 0 bases at V and 6 bases at J, leaving 5 bases unmatched. The germline gives CDR1 LGHNA, CDR2 YSLEER. The CDR3 contains 15 residues. This CDR3 is CASSQEGSGTDTQYF. The CDR3 bases are TGCGCCAGCAGCCAAGAAGGTAGCGGGACCGATACGCAGTATTTT.

The CDR3 DNA follows: TGCGCCAGCAGCTTTGAGGGTCCTTCCTACGAGCAGTACTTC. Protein sequence: CASSFEGPSYEQYF. This chain connects TRBV5-1 to TRBJ2-7; maybe TRBD2 (5 bases). The V gene's germline CDR1 is SGHRS and CDR2 YFSETQ. Trimming shortened V by 2 bases and J by 1 base, and 10 bases separated the two germline ends. The CDR3 runs to 14 residues.

The V call is TRBV5-6, the J call TRBJ2-3; weak D call: TRBD2 (6 bases). Trimming left V 4 bases short and J 2 bases short, with 14 bases between. The V gene's germline CDR1 is SGHDT and CDR2 YYEEEE. The CDR3 covers 15 residues. The CDR3 nucleotides read TGTGCCAGCAGCGAACCGGGACTCGTCACAGATACGCAGTATTTT. This encodes CASSEPGLVTDTQYF. The complete variable domain, with remaining parts taken from reference TRBV5-6 and TRBJ2-3, reads DAGVTQSPTHLIKTRGQQVTLRCSPKSGHDTVSWYQQALGQGPQFIFQYYEEEERQRGNFPDRFSGHQFPNYSSELNVNALLLGDSALYLCASSEPGLVTDTQYFGPGTRLTVL.

V is TRBV27 and J is TRBJ2-1; 9 bases match TRBD2. This CDR3 is built from 20 residues. Losses at the gene ends were 4 bases for V and 5 bases for J; bases not matched to a gene: 21. Per the germline V gene, CDR1 is MNHEY and CDR2 is SMNVEV (reference sequence). The CDR3 is CASSSGLLNMVAGADNEQFF. The CDR3 DNA is TGTGCCAGCAGTTCCGGCCTCCTAAATATGGTAGCGGGAGCAGACAATGAGCAGTTCTTC.

The CDR3 reads CASALTSGGAGSEQYF. CDR3 coding DNA: TGTGCCAGCGCCTTGACTAGCGGAGGGGCTGGGAGCGAGCAGTACTTC. The rearrangement uses TRBV2 and TRBJ2-7; TRBD2 matches 9 bases. The CDR3 contains 16 residues. V shed 8 bases and J 6 bases; nucleotides not matched to a gene: 17. Germline V gene sequence: CDR1 SNHLY, CDR2 FYNNEI.

CDR3 in amino acids: CASSQDQRNTEAFF. CDR3 nucleotides: TGCGCCAGCAGCCAAGATCAACGGAACACTGAAGCTTTCTTT. The rearrangement links TRBV4-1 to TRBJ1-1; no definite D call. CDR3 size: 14 residues. V lost 0 bases and J lost 1, with 6 bases in between. Per germline, CDR1 MGHRA and CDR2 YSYEKL.

The chain joins TRBV28 to TRBJ2-2; no clear D gene. V lost 8 bases, J lost 7 bases, and 11 bases lay in between. The CDR3 covers 12 residues. Germline CDR1 and CDR2: MDHEN and SYDVKM. CDR3 DNA: TGTGCCAGCTGCTCATTCAACGGGGAGCTGTTTTTT. Protein product: CASCSFNGELFF.

The chain has TRBV7-8 and TRBJ2-1, with D perhaps being TRBD1 or TRBD2 (5 bases each). The CDR3 sequence is 11 residues long. V lost 5 bases and J lost 8, with 7 bases in between. Germline CDR1 reads SGHVS; CDR2 reads FQNEAQ. The CDR3 DNA sequence: TGTGCCAGCAGCCGAGGGGATGAGCAGTTCTTC. Translating it yields CASSRGDEQFF.

This chain connects TRBV11-3 to TRBJ2-5; TRBD2 might be the D (5 bases). V was trimmed by 6 bases and J by 5 bases, leaving 10 bases between them. There are 12 residues in the CDR3. Germline CDR1 reads SGHNT; CDR2 reads YENEEA. CDR3 nucleotides: TGTGCCAGCAGAGGACTGTCCGAGACCCAGTACTTC. Translating it yields CASRGLSETQYF. Drawing the rest from reference TRBV11-3 and TRBJ2-5, the complete variable domain is EAGVVQSPRYKIIEKKQPVAFWCNPISGHNTLYWYLQNLGQGPELLIRYENEEAVDDSQLPKDRFSAERLKGVDSTLKIQPAELGDSAVYLCASRGLSETQYFGPGTRLLVL.

The V and J genes are TRBV9 and TRBJ2-3; maybe TRBD1 (6 bases). Germline CDR1 reads SGDLS; CDR2 reads YYNGEE. The CDR3 loop spans 16 amino acids. Trimming took 3 bases from V and 3 from J, leaving 17 bases between them. The CDR3 DNA follows: TGTGCCAGCAGCGGTACTATGGACAGTAGGACAGATACGCAGTATTTT. Its translation is CASSGTMDSRTDTQYF.

Only one count was recorded for this clone. This chain connects TRBV15 to TRBJ2-7; 9 bases map to TRBD1. Germline CDR1 and CDR2: LNHNV and YYDKDF (reference sequence). J lost 5 bases, V lost 5 bases, and 10 bases had no gene match. The CDR3 runs to 15 residues. CDR3: CATSLPGTGFDEQYF. CDR3 DNA: TGTGCCACCAGCCTTCCGGGGACAGGGTTCGACGAGCAGTACTTC.

The chain has TRBV19 and TRBJ2-3; 10 positions match TRBD2. This CDR3 spans 16 amino acids. V was clipped by 5 bases and J by 2 bases; unmatched bases: 7. CDR1 and CDR2 (germline): LNHDA, SQIVND (reference sequence). The CDR3 protein is CASSHSGRTFTDTQYF. CDR3 in DNA: TGTGCCAGTAGTCATAGCGGGAGGACTTTCACAGATACGCAGTATTTT.

The rearrangement uses TRBV4-1 and TRBJ2-1, with TRBD2 identical over 7 bases. Germline V CDR1 and CDR2: MGHRA, YSYEKL. The CDR3 loop spans 16 amino acids. V dropped 0 bases and J dropped 3; count of bases not matched to a gene: 5. CDR3 nucleotides: TGCGCCAGCAGCCAAGATACCAGCGGGGTCTACAATGAGCAGTTCTTC. It yields the protein CASSQDTSGVYNEQFF.

The rearrangement uses TRBV27 and TRBJ2-2; D is perhaps TRBD2 (7 bases). V lost 6 bases to trimming and J lost 8 bases, with 22 bases between them. The germline V gene encodes CDR1 MNHEY and CDR2 SMNVEV (reference sequence). This CDR3 comprises 16 residues. The CDR3 here is CASSYSGGSLTGELFF. As DNA, the CDR3 is TGTGCCAGCAGCTACTCGGGGGGCAGTCTCACTGGGGAGCTGTTTTTT.